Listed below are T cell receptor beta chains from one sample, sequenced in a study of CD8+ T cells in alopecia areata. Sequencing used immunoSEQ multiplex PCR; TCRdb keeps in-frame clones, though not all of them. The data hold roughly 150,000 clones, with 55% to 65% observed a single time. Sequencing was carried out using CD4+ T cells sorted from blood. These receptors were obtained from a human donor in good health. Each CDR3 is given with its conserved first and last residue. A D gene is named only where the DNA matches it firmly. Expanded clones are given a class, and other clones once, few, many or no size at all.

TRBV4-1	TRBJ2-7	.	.	CASSQTEASYEQYF	TGCGCCAGCAGCCAGACAGAAGCCTCCTACGAGCAGTACTTC
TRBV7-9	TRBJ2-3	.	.	CASKVVGTDTQYF	TGTGCCAGCAAAGTCGTGGGCACAGATACGCAGTATTTT
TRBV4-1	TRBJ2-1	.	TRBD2	CASSPPGLAHEQFF	TGCGCCAGCAGCCCACCGGGACTAGCCCATGAGCAGTTCTTC
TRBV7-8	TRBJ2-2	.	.	CASSLEPGELFF	TGTGCCAGCAGCTTAGAACCCGGGGAGCTGTTTTTT
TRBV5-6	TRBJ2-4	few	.	CASSLAVGVLAKNIQYF	TGTGCCAGCAGCTTGGCCGTGGGGGTTCTAGCCAAAAACATTCAGTACTTC
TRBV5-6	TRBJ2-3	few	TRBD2	CASGLAGVVDTQYF	TGTGCCAGCGGACTAGCGGGAGTCGTAGATACGCAGTATTTT
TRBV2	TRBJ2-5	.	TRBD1	CASRTAGQGILGTQYF	TGTGCCAGCAGGACGGCGGGACAGGGGATTCTTGGGACCCAGTACTTC
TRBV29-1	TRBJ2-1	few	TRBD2	CSVAGLAGVNNEQFF	TGCAGCGTTGCAGGGCTAGCGGGAGTAAACAATGAGCAGTTCTTC
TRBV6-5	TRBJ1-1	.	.	CASSPTGTEAFF	TGTGCCAGCAGTCCTACAGGGACTGAAGCTTTCTTT
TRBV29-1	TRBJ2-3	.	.	CSVLGLSDTQYF	TGCAGCGTCCTGGGACTTTCAGATACGCAGTATTTT
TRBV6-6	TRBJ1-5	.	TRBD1	CASSTGGYQPQHF	TGTGCCAGCAGTACAGGGGGCTATCAGCCCCAGCATTTT
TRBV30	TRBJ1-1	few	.	CAWSAGGYTEAFF	TGTGCCTGGAGTGCCGGGGGATACACTGAAGCTTTCTTT
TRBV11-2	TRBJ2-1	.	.	CASSRVRTNNEQFF	TGTGCCAGCAGCCGGGTCCGGACTAACAATGAGCAGTTCTTC
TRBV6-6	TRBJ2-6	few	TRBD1	CASSQTGAGANVLTF	TGTGCCAGCAGTCAGACAGGGGCTGGGGCCAACGTCCTGACTTTC
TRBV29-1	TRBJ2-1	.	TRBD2	CSARSDGTTYNEQFF	TGCAGCGCCAGATCCGACGGGACTACCTACAATGAGCAGTTCTTC
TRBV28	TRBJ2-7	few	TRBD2	CASSSEYPGTSGSEYEQYF	TGTGCCAGCAGTTCCGAGTACCCTGGGACTAGCGGGAGTGAGTACGAGCAGTACTTC
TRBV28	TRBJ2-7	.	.	CASSPTILSSYEQYF	TGTGCCAGCAGTCCGACTATTCTGAGCTCCTACGAGCAGTACTTC
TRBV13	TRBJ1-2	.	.	CASSLWQTNYGYTF	TGTGCCAGCAGCTTATGGCAGACGAACTATGGCTACACCTTC
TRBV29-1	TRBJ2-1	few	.	CSVADREQFF	TGCAGCGTTGCCGACCGTGAGCAGTTCTTC
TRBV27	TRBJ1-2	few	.	CASSVDPRGLGIYGYTF	TGTGCCAGCAGCGTCGACCCAAGGGGCCTGGGGATCTATGGCTACACCTTC
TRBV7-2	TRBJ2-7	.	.	CASSVVGEIGYEQYF	TGTGCCAGCAGCGTAGTGGGAGAAATCGGCTACGAGCAGTACTTC
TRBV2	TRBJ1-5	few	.	CASSGHLGEPNQPQHF	TGTGCCAGCAGTGGTCATCTCGGGGAGCCCAATCAGCCCCAGCATTTT
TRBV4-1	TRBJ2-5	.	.	CASSQGWVETQYF	TGCGCCAGCAGCCAAGGGTGGGTTGAGACCCAGTACTTC
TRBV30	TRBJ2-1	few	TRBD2	CAWSWASGLYNEQFF	TGTGCCTGGAGCTGGGCTAGCGGCCTCTACAATGAGCAGTTCTTC
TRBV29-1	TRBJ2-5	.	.	CSVDFRGPAYQETQYF	TGCAGCGTTGACTTCAGGGGCCCAGCGTACCAAGAGACCCAGTACTTC
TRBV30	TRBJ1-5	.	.	CAWSVAGNQPQHF	TGTGCCTGGAGTGTGGCAGGCAATCAGCCCCAGCATTTT
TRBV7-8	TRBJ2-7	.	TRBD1	CASSFLDRGHYEQYF	TGTGCCAGCAGCTTCCTGGACAGGGGGCACTACGAGCAGTACTTC